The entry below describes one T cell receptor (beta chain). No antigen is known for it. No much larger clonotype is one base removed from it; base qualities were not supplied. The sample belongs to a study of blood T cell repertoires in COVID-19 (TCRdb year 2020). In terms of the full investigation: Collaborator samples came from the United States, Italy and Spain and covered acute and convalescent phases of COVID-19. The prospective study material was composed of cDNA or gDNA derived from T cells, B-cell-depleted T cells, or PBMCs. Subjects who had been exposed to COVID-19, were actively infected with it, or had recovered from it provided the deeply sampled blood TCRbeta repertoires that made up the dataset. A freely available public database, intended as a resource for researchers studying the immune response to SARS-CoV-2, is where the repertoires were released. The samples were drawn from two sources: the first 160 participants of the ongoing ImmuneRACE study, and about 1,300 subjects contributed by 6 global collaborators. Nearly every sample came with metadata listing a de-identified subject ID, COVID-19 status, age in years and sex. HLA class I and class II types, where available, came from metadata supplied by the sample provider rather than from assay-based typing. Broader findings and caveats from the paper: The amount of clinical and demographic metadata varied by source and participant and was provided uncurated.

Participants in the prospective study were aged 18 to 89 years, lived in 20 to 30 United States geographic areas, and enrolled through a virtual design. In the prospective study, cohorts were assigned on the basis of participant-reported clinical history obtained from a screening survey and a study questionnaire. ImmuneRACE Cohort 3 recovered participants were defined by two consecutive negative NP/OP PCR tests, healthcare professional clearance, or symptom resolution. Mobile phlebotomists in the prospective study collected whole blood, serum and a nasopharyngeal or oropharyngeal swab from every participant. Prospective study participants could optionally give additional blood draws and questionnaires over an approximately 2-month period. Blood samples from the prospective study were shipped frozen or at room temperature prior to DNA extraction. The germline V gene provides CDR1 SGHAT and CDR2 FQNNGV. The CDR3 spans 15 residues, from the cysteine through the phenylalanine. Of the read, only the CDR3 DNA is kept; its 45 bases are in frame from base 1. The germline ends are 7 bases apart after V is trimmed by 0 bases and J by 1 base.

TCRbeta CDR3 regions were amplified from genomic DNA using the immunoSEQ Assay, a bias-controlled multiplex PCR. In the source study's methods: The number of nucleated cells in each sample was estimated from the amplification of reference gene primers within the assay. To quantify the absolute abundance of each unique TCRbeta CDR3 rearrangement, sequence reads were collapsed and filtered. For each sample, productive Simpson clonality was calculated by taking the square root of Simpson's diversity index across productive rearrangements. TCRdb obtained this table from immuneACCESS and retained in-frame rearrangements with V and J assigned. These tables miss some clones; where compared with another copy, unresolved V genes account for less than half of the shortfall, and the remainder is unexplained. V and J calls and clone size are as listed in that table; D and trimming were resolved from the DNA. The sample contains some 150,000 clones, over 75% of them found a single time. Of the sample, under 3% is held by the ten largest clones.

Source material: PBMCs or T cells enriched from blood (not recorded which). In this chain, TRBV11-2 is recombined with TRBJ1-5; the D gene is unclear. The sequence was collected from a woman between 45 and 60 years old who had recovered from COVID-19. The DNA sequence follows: TGTGCCAGCAGCTTAGATGGCAGGAGCAATCAGCCCCAGCATTTT. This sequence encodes CASSLDGRSNQPQHF.